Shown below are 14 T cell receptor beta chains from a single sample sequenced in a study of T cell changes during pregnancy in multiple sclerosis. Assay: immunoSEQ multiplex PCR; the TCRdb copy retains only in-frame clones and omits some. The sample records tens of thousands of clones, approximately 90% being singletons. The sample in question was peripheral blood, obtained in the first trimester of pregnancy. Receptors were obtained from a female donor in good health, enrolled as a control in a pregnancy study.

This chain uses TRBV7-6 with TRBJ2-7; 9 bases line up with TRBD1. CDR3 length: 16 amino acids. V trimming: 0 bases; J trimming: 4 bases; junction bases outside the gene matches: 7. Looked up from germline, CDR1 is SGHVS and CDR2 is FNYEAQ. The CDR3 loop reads CASSLAGQGSGYEQYF. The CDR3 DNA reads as TGTGCCAGCAGCTTAGCGGGACAGGGTTCAGGATACGAGCAGTACTTC.

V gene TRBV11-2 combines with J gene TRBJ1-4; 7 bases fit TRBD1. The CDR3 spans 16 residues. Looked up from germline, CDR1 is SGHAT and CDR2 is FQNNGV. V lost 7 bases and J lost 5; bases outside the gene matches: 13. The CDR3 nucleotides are TGTGCCAGCACCTCGCGTAGACAGGGATCAAATGAAAAACTGTTTTTT. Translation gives CASTSRRQGSNEKLFF.

The CDR3 nucleotides read TGTGCCAGCACCGGTGGGGGGGAATCCTACGAGGGGCAGTACTTC. It encodes CASTGGGESYEGQYF. V is TRBV7-9 and J is TRBJ2-7; 7 nucleotides line up with TRBD2. CDR3 length: 15 amino acids. CDR1 is SEHNR, CDR2 FQNEAQ, per germline (reference sequence). With 7 bases clipped from V and 9 bases from J, the junction kept 18 bases outside the gene matches. Full variable domain (outside the CDR3, taken from reference TRBV7-9 and TRBJ2-7): DTGVSQNPRHKITKRGQNVTFRCDPISEHNRLYWYRQTLGQGPEFLTYFQNEAQLEKSRLLSDRFSAERPKGSFSTLEIQRTEQGDSAMYLCASTGGGESYEGQYFGPGTRLTVT.

In nucleotides, the CDR3 is TGTGCCAGCAGCTTACCACTCCGGGACAGGGAAAACACTGAAGCTTTCTTT. As protein: CASSLPLRDRENTEAFF. This chain joins TRBV7-8 and TRBJ1-1; 9 bases are a match to TRBD1. The junction had 9 bases not matched to a gene; V was cut back by 2 bases and J by 2 bases. The CDR3 totals 17 residues. Germline V CDR1 and CDR2: SGHVS, FQNEAQ.

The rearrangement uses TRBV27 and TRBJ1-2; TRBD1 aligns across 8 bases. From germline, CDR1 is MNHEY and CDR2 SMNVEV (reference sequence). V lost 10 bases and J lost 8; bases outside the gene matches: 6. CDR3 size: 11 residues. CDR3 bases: TGTGCCACCGGCGCAGGGGGCGGCTACACCTTC. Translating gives CATGAGGGYTF.

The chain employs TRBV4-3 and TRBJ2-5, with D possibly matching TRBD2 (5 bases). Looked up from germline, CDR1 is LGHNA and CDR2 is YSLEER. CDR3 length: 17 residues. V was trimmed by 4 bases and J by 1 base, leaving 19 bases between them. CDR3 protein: CASSPRGGLGGQETQYF. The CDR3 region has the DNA TGCGCCAGCAGCCCCCGAGGAGGCCTAGGAGGCCAAGAGACCCAGTACTTC.

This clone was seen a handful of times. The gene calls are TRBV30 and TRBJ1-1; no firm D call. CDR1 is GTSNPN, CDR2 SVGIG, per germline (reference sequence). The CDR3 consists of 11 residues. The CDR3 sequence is CAAARSELSFF. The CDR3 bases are TGTGCGGCGGCCAGATCAGAATTGTCTTTCTTT. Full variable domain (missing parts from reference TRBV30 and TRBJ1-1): SQTIHQWPATLVQPVGSPLSLECTVEGTSNPNLYWYRQAAGRGLQLLFYSVGIGQISSEVPQNLSASRPQDRQFILSSKKLLLSDSGFYLCAAARSELSFFGQGTRLTVV.

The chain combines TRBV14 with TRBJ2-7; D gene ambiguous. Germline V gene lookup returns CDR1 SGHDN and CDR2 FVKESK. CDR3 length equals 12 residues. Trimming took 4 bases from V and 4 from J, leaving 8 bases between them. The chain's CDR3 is CASSLRDYEQYF. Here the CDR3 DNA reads TGTGCCAGCAGCCTGAGAGATTACGAGCAGTACTTC.

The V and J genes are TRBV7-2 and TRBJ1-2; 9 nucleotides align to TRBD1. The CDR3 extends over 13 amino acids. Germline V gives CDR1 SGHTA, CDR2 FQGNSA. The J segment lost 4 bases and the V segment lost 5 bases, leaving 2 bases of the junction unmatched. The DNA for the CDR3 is TGTGCCAGCAGCGAACAGGGGGCCTATGGCTACACCTTC. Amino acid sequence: CASSEQGAYGYTF.

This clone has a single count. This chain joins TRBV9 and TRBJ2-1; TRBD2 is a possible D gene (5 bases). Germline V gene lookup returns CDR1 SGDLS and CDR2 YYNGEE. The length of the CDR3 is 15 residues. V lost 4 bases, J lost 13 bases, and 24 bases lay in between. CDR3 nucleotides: TGTGCCAGCAGCCCCAATTCGGAGACTACAATCCCCCAGTTCTTC. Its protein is CASSPNSETTIPQFF.

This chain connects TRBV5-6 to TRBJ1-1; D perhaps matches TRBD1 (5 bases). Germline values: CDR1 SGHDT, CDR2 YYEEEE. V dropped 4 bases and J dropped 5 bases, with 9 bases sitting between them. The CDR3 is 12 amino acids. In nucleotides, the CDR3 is TGTGCCAGCAGCCCACAGGCGACTGAAGCTTTCTTT. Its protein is CASSPQATEAFF.

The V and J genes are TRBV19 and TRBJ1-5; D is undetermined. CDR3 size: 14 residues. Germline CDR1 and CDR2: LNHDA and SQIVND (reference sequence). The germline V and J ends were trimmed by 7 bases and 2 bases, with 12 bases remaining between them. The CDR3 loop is CASKPGTGNQPQHF. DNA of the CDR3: TGTGCCAGTAAACCGGGAACGGGCAATCAGCCCCAGCATTTT.

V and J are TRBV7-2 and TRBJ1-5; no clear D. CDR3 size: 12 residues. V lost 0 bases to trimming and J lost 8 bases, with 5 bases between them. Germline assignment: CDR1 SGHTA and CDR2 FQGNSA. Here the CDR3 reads CASSLAGEPQHF. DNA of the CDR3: TGTGCCAGCAGCTTAGCGGGAGAGCCCCAGCATTTT.

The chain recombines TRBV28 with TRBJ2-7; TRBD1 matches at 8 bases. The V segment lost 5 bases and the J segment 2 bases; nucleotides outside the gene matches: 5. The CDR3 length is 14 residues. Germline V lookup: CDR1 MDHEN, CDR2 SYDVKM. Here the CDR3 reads CASSVLTGAYEQYF. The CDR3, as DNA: TGTGCCAGCAGTGTCTTGACAGGGGCCTACGAGCAGTACTTC.